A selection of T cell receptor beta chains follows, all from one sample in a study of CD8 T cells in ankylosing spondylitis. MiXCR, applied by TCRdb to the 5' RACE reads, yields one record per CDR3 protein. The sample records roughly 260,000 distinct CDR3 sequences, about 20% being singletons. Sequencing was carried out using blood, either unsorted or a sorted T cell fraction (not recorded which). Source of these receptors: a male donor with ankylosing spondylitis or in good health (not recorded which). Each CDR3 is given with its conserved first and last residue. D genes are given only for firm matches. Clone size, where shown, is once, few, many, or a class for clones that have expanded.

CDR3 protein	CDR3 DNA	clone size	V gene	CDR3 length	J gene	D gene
CASSLGSGSRNEQFF	TGTGCCAGCAGTTTAGGGAGCGGGAGCAGGAATGAGCAGTTCTTC	NA	TRBV12-3/TRBV12-4	15	TRBJ2-1	TRBD2
CASRPVGGGAHNEQFF	TGTGCCAGCAGACCGGTAGGCGGGGGGGCCCACAATGAGCAGTTCTTC	few	TRBV12-3/TRBV12-4	16	TRBJ2-1	TRBD2
CATQRTGGGDEQFF	TGTGCCACCCAAAGGACAGGGGGAGGAGATGAGCAGTTCTTC	NA	TRBV19	14	TRBJ2-1	TRBD1
CASSAEGNTEAFF	TGTGCCAGCAGTGCAGAAGGGAACACTGAAGCTTTCTTT	few	TRBV6-4	13	TRBJ1-1	NA
CANPPDGNTGELFF	TGTGCCAACCCACCAGATGGGAACACCGGGGAGCTGTTTTTT	NA	TRBV27	14	TRBJ2-2	NA
CASSLVGFRNEQFF	TGTGCCAGCAGCTTAGTTGGGTTTAGAAATGAGCAGTTCTTC	NA	TRBV7-8	14	TRBJ2-1	NA
CASSLVALSGFNYGYTF	TGTGCCAGCAGTTTAGTCGCCCTATCTGGCTTTAACTATGGCTACACCTTC	NA	TRBV12-3/TRBV12-4	17	TRBJ1-2	NA
CASSLTLGDTQETQYF	TGTGCCAGCAGCCTAACATTGGGGGACACCCAAGAGACCCAGTACTTC	few	TRBV25-1	16	TRBJ2-5	NA
CASSLGGTNQPQHF	TGCGCCAGCAGCTTGGGGGGTACCAATCAGCCCCAGCATTTT	many	TRBV5-1	14	TRBJ1-5	NA
CASTEEVHEFF	TGTGCCAGCACCGAGGAGGTTCATGAGTTCTTC	few	TRBV2	11	TRBJ2-1	NA
CASSEAALTSANTGELFF	TGTGCCAGCAGTGAAGCGGCTCTGACTAGCGCGAACACCGGGGAGCTGTTTTTT	NA	TRBV6-1	18	TRBJ2-2	TRBD2
CATSSGTGVVTDTQYF	TGTGCCACCAGCAGCGGGACAGGGGTTGTCACAGATACGCAGTATTTT	NA	TRBV15	16	TRBJ2-3	TRBD1
CASRDGPSSYNEQFF	TGTGCCAGTCGGGACGGACCAAGCTCCTACAATGAGCAGTTCTTC	few	TRBV10-3	15	TRBJ2-1	NA
CSVRGLLSGELFF	TGCAGCGTGAGGGGACTACTCAGCGGGGAGCTGTTTTTT	many	TRBV29-1	13	TRBJ2-2	TRBD2
CASRLPGGGGVNIQYF	TGTGCCAGCAGACTCCCGGGCGGGGGAGGGGTGAACATTCAGTACTTC	NA	TRBV21-1	16	TRBJ2-4	NA
CASSLTGGQGETQYF	TGTGCCAGCAGCTTAACAGGGGGCCAGGGGGAGACCCAGTACTTC	few	TRBV7-2	15	TRBJ2-5	TRBD1
CSARVLGTSGEETQYF	TGCAGTGCTAGAGTCCTCGGGACTAGCGGAGAAGAGACCCAGTACTTC	NA	TRBV20-1	16	TRBJ2-5	TRBD2
CASSPEGTDTQYF	TGCGCCAGCAGCCCCGAGGGCACAGATACGCAGTATTTT	once	TRBV5-1	13	TRBJ2-3	NA
CASSLTAYGYTF	TGTGCCAGCAGTTTGACCGCGTATGGCTACACCTTC	few	TRBV28	12	TRBJ1-2	NA
CASSQGDGQARGTDTQYF	TGTGCCAGCAGCCAAGGGGACGGACAGGCTCGGGGCACAGATACGCAGTATTTT	NA	TRBV3-1	18	TRBJ2-3	TRBD1
CASSPGANPSTDTQYF	TGCGCCAGCAGCCCGGGGGCGAACCCTAGCACAGATACGCAGTATTTT	few	TRBV5-1	16	TRBJ2-3	NA
CSARDRTSGSSGELFF	TGCAGTGCTAGAGATAGGACTAGCGGGAGCTCCGGGGAGCTGTTTTTT	NA	TRBV20-1	16	TRBJ2-2	TRBD2
CASSEDVDTQYF	TGTGCCAGCAGTGAAGATGTTGATACGCAGTATTTT	few	TRBV6-1	12	TRBJ2-3	NA
CASSLDSGGLKDRFNSSTEAFF	TGTGCCAGCAGCTTGGACAGTGGCGGGTTAAAGGACAGGTTCAATTCATCCACTGAAGCTTTCTTT	many	TRBV5-6	22	TRBJ1-1	TRBD1